This T cell receptor beta chain appears in the sequencing data of a study of blood T cell repertoires in COVID-19. Study summary: COVID-19 samples, acute and convalescent, were from the United States, Italy and Spain. PBMCs, B-cell-depleted T cells, or T cells provided the cDNA or gDNA that made up the material.

The CDR3 is 12 residues long. Trimming left V 5 bases short and J 7 bases short, with 9 bases between. CDR1 and CDR2 from the germline V gene are MDHEN and SYDVKM. Authors' methods: Amplified reference gene primers provided the basis for estimating nucleated cell counts. The repertoire was sequenced with immunoSEQ multiplex PCR; TCRdb's copy has only in-frame clones and lacks some. That table gives V, J and clone size, and the DNA gave D and trimming. The repertoire has about 130,000 clones, 60% to 80% of them found once; the top ten carry approximately 11%. This clone was seen repeatedly, ten times or more.

Sequenced material: peripheral blood. This receptor was obtained from a man aged 55 to 69 who had recovered from COVID-19. The chain couples TRBV28 to TRBJ2-1, with D possibly TRBD1 on 6 matching bases. CDR3 region: CASSPGVNEQFF. The CDR3 DNA follows: TGTGCCAGCAGTCCAGGGGTTAATGAGCAGTTCTTC.